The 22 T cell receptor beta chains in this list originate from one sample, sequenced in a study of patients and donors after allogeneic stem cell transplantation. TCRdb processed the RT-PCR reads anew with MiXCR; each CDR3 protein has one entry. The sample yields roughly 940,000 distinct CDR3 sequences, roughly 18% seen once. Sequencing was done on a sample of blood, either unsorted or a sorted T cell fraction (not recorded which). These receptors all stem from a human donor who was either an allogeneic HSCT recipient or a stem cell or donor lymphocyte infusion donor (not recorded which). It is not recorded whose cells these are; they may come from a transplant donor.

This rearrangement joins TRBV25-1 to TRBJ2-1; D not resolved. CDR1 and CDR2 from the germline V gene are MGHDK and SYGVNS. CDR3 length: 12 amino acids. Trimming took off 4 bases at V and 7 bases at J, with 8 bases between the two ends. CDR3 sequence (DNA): TGTGCCAGCAGTGGACTTAAGAATGAGCAGTTCTTC. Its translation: CASSGLKNEQFF.

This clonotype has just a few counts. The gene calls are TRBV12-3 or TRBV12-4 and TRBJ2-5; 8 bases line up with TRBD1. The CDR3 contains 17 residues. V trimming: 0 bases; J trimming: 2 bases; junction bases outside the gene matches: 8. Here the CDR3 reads CASSLALGTGTQETQYF. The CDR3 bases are TGTGCCAGCAGTTTAGCGCTTGGGACAGGTACGCAAGAGACCCAGTACTTC.

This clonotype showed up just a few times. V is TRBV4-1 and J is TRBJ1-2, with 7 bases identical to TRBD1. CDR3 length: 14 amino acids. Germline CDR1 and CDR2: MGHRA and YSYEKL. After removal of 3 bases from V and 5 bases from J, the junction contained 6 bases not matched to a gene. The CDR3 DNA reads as TGCGCCAGCAGCCACCCGGGACAGCTTTATGGCTACACCTTC. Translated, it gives CASSHPGQLYGYTF.

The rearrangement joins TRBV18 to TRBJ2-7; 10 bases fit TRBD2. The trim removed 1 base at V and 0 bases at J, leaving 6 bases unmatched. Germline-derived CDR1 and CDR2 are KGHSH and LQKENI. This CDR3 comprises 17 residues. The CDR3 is CASSPLGLADNSYEQYF. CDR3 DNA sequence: TGTGCCAGCTCACCACTCGGACTAGCGGATAACTCCTACGAGCAGTACTTC. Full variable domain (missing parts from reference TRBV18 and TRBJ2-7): NAGVMQNPRHLVRRRGQEARLRCSPMKGHSHVYWYRQLPEEGLKFMVYLQKENIIDESGMPKERFSAEFPKEGPSILRIQQVVRGDSAAYFCASSPLGLADNSYEQYFGPGTRLTVT.

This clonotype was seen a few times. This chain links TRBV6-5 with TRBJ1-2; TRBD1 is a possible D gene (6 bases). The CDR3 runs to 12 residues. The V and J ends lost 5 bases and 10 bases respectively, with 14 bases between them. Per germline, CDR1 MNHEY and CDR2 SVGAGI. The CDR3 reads CASSADRLAYTF. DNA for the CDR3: TGTGCCAGCAGTGCTGACAGGCTGGCCTACACCTTC.

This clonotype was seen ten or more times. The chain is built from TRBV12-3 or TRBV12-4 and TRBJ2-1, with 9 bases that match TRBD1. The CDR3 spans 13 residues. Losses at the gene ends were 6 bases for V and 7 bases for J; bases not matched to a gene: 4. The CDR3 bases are TGTGCCAGCAGCTCCGGGACAGGGAATGAGCAGTTCTTC. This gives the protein CASSSGTGNEQFF.

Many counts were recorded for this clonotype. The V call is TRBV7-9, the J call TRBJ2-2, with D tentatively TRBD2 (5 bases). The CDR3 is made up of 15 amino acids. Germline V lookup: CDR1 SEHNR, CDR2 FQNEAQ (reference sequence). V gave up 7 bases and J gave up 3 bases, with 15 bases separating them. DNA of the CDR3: TGTGCCAGCACCCAGGCGGTCGGGGACACCGGGGAGCTGTTTTTT. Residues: CASTQAVGDTGELFF.

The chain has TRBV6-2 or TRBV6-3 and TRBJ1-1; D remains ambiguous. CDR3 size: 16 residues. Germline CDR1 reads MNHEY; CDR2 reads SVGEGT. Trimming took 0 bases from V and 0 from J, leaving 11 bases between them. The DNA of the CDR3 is TGTGCCAGCAGTTACTCGAGGAGGGATATGAACACTGAAGCTTTCTTT. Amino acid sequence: CASSYSRRDMNTEAFF.

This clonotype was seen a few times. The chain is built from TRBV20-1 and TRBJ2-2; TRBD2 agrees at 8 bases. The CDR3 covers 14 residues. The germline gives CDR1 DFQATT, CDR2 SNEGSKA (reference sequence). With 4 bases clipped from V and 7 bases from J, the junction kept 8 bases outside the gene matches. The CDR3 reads CSAKRRGADGELFF. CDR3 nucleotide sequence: TGCAGTGCTAAGCGGCGGGGGGCGGACGGGGAGCTGTTTTTT.

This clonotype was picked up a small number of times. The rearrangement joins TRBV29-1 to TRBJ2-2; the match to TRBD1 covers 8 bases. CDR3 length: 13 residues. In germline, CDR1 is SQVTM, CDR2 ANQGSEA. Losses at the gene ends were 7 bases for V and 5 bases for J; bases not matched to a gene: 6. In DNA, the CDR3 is TGCAGCGGCGGGAACAGGGGGACCGGGGAGCTGTTTTTT. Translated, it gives CSGGNRGTGELFF.

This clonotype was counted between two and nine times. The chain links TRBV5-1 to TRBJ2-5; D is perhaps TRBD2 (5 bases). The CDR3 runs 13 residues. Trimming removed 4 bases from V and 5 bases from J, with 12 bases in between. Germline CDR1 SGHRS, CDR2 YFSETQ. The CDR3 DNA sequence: TGCGCCAGCAGCGACGGACTCGGGGAGACCCAGTACTTC. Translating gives CASSDGLGETQYF.

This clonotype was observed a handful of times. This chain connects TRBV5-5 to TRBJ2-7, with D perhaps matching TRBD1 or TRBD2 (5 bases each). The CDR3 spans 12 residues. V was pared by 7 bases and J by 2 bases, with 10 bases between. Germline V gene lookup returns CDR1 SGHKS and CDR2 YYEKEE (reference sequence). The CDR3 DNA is TGTGCCAGCGGGGACGGAACCTACGAGCAGTACTTC. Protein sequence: CASGDGTYEQYF.

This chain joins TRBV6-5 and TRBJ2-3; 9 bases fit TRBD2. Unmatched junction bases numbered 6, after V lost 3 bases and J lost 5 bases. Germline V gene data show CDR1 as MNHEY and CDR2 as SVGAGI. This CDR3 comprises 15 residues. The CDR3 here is CASSYYSGSGDTQYF. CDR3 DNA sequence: TGTGCCAGCAGTTATTATAGCGGGAGTGGAGATACGCAGTATTTT.

This CDR3 is CASRQTVYSNQPQHF. The DNA for the CDR3 is TGTGCCAGCAGGCAGACAGTCTATAGCAATCAGCCCCAGCATTTT. The rearrangement joins TRBV2 to TRBJ1-5, with a tentative D call TRBD1 (5 bases). The germline CDR1 and CDR2 sequences are SNHLY and FYNNEI. The germline V and J ends were trimmed by 6 bases and 0 bases, with 12 bases remaining between them. This CDR3 spans 15 amino acids.

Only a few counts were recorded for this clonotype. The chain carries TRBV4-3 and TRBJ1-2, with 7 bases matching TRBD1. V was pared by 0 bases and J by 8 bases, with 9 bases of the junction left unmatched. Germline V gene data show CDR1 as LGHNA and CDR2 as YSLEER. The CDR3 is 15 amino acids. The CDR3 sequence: CASSQEGRDSRGYTF. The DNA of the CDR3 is TGCGCCAGCAGCCAAGAGGGGAGGGACAGTCGAGGCTACACCTTC.

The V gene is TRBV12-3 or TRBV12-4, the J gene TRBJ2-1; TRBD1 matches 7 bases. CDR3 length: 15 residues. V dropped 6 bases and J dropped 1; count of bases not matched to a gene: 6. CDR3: CASRPTGISYNEQFF. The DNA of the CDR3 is TGTGCCAGCAGGCCGACAGGGATTTCCTACAATGAGCAGTTCTTC.

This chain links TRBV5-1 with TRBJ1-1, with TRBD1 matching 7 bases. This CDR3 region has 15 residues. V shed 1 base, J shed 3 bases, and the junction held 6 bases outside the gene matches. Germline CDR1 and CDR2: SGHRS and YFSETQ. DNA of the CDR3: TGCGCCAGCAGCTTGCAACAGGGGCTCTACACTGAAGCTTTCTTT. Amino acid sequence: CASSLQQGLYTEAFF.

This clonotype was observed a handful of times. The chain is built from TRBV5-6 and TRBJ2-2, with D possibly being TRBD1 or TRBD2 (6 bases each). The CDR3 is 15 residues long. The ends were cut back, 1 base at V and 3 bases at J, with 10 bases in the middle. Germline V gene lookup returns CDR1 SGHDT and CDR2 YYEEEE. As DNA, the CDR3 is TGTGCCAGCAGCTTGCAGGGGAGGTACACCGGGGAGCTGTTTTTT. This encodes CASSLQGRYTGELFF.

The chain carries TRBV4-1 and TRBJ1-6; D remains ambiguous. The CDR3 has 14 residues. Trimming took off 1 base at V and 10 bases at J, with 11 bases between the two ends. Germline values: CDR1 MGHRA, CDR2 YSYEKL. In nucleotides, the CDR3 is TGCGCCAGCAGCCAAGTCCCGGTCGGGTCACCCCTCCACTTT. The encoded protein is CASSQVPVGSPLHF.

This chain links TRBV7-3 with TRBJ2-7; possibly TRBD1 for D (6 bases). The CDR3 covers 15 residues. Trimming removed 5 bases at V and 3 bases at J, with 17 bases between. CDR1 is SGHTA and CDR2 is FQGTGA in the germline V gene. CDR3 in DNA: TGTGCCAGCAGCCCGACAGGAGGAAGTAACTACGAGCAGTACTTC. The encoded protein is CASSPTGGSNYEQYF.

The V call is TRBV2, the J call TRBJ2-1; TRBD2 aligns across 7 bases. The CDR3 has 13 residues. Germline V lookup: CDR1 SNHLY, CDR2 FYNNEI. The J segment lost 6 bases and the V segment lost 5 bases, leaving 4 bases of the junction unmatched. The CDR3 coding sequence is TGTGCCAGCAGTCCCTGGGGGGGCAATGAGCAGTTCTTC. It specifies CASSPWGGNEQFF.

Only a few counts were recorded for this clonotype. CDR3 DNA: TGTGCCAGCAGTAAGAACAGGGGGCATCAGCCCCAGCATTTT. It translates to CASSKNRGHQPQHF. The V gene is TRBV12-3 or TRBV12-4, the J gene TRBJ1-5; 9 bases map to TRBD1. This CDR3 has 14 residues. V dropped 5 bases and J dropped 5; count of bases not matched to a gene: 4.